This entry features one T cell receptor beta chain sequence. Its antigen is still unknown. The data stem from a study of cytomegalovirus exposure and HLA in healthy donors. Study results and limitations: Generally TCR sequences proved uncommon, though certain public TCRs appeared in numerous donors. Researchers catalogued roughly 170 TCR beta chains as cytomegalovirus-associated. Under in vitro conditions, a few CMV-associated chains were confirmed as specific for CMV antigens. Donors were assumed by presence/absence analyses to have roughly uniform sequencing depth.

PCR employed 60 Vbeta and 13 Jbeta primers. Produced via immunoSEQ multiplex PCR; TCRdb's table is partial and in-frame only. The table records around 140,000 clones, around 80% of them present only once. Trimming cost V 6 bases and J 3 bases, with 9 bases left between them. Germline loops: CDR1 MDHEN, CDR2 SYDVKM. The CDR3 has 13 residues. Sequencing was carried out using PBMCs. This TCR came from a man aged 40-49 years in good health and CMV-seropositive. The V and J genes are TRBV28 and TRBJ1-5; TRBD1 might be the D (6 bases). The CDR3 spells CASRRDNNQPQHF. The CDR3 region has the DNA TGTGCCAGCAGACGGGACAACAATCAGCCCCAGCATTTT.